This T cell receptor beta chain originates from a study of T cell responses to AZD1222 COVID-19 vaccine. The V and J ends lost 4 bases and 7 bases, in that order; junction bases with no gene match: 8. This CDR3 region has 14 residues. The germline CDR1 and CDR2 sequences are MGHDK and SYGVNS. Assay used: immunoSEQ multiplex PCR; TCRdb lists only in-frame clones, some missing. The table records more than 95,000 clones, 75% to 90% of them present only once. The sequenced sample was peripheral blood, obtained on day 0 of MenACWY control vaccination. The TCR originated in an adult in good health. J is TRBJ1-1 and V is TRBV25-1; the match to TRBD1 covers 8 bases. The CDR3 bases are TGTGCCAGCAGTGGGATATCCACAGGGGGTGAAGCTTTCTTT. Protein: CASSGISTGGEAFF.